One sample yielded the 14 T cell receptor beta chains listed below, sequenced in a study of blood T cell repertoires in COVID-19. Clones were sequenced by immunoSEQ multiplex PCR, and TCRdb holds only the in-frame ones, with some missing. The table has about 340,000 clones, around 83% seen once; the top ten hold 2.5% to 3%. The sample comprised peripheral blood. These receptors originate from a man aged 30 to 39 with active or convalescent COVID-19.

The rearrangement links TRBV15 to TRBJ2-1, with D perhaps matching TRBD2 (6 bases). This CDR3 comprises 15 residues. The germline CDR1 and CDR2 sequences are LNHNV and YYDKDF (reference sequence). V was shortened by 2 bases and J by 8 bases, with 16 bases between the two germline ends. The CDR3 sequence is CATSRPPTSTYEQFF. The CDR3 DNA follows: TGTGCCACCAGCAGACCCCCGACTAGTACCTATGAGCAGTTCTTC.

The chain joins TRBV9 to TRBJ2-5, with 8 nucleotides matching TRBD2. With V trimmed by 1 base and J by 5 bases, 10 bases remained unmatched. This CDR3 region has 16 residues. CDR1 and CDR2 (germline): SGDLS, YYNGEE. Here the CDR3 reads CASSVSGRGDWETQYF. The CDR3 region has the DNA TGTGCCAGCAGCGTATCCGGGCGGGGGGACTGGGAGACCCAGTACTTC.

V and J are TRBV3-1 (or the pseudogene TRBV3-2) and TRBJ2-2; D is uncertain. The germline CDR1 and CDR2 sequences are LGHDT and YNNKEL (reference sequence). Trimming left V 2 bases short and J 3 bases short, with 4 bases between. CDR3 size: 13 residues. The CDR3 spells CASSQIDTGELFF. In DNA form, the CDR3 reads TGTGCCAGCAGCCAAATAGACACCGGGGAGCTGTTTTTT.

The chain is built from TRBV11-2 and TRBJ1-6; 8 bases are a match to TRBD1. The CDR3 is 16 amino acids. V lost 5 bases and J lost 7; bases outside the gene matches: 10. The germline gives CDR1 SGHAT, CDR2 FQNNGV. The CDR3 sequence: CASSLEGQGANSPLHF. In DNA form, the CDR3 reads TGTGCCAGCAGCCTCGAGGGGCAGGGGGCAAATTCACCCCTCCACTTT.

The chain recombines TRBV27 with TRBJ2-3; TRBD2 aligns across 7 bases. Germline assignment: CDR1 MNHEY and CDR2 SMNVEV (reference sequence). The CDR3 spans 15 residues. Trimming cost V 3 bases and J 4 bases; bases outside gene matches: 7. The CDR3 DNA reads as TGTGCCAGCAGTTTCTGGACTAGTTCGGCAGATACGCAGTATTTT. It is translated as CASSFWTSSADTQYF.

The rearrangement uses TRBV7-2 and TRBJ2-1; 12 positions agree with TRBD2. Trimming took 5 bases from V and 8 from J; bases not matched to a gene: 10. The CDR3 totals 16 residues. The germline V gene encodes CDR1 SGHTA and CDR2 FQGNSA. CDR3 in DNA: TGTGCCAGCAGCCTAAGACTAGCGGGGGCCGTCGATGAGCAGTTCTTC. Translation gives CASSLRLAGAVDEQFF. Based on the CDR3 plus reference TRBV7-2 and TRBJ2-1, the full variable domain is GAGVSQSPSNKVTEKGKDVELRCDPISGHTALYWYRQSLGQGLEFLIYFQGNSAPDKSGLPSDRFSAERTGGSVSTLTIQRTQQEDSAVYLCASSLRLAGAVDEQFFGPGTRLTVL.

The chain couples TRBV7-2 to TRBJ1-6; tentative D call: TRBD1 (6 bases). This CDR3 has 15 amino acids. Trimming cost V 5 bases and J 13 bases, with 21 bases left between them. CDR1 SGHTA and CDR2 FQGNSA come from the germline V gene. In nucleotides, the CDR3 is TGTGCCAGCAGCGAAGACAGGCCCATACTGGCGCCCCTCCACTTT. The encoded protein is CASSEDRPILAPLHF.

The chain carries TRBV21-1 and TRBJ2-3; the D call TRBD1 from the table was never checked on the DNA. TRBV21-1 is described as a pseudogene. The CDR3 totals 18 residues. CDR3 amino acids: CASTSDRVPLTLTDTQYF. The CDR3 DNA sequence: TGTGCCAGCACCTCCGACAGGGTACCCCTCACCCTGACAGATACGCAGTATTTT.

This chain uses TRBV11-2 with TRBJ1-4; D gene ambiguous. Germline CDR1 reads SGHAT; CDR2 reads FQNNGV. V lost 3 bases and J 2 bases, leaving 7 bases between the germline ends. This CDR3 contains 14 residues. CDR3 in amino acids: CASSFRPTNEKLFF. The CDR3 DNA reads as TGTGCCAGCAGCTTCAGGCCTACTAATGAAAAACTGTTTTTT.

This clone showed up just once. The chain links TRBV11-2 to TRBJ2-5; 12 bases are shared with TRBD2. J lost 3 bases, V lost 5 bases, and 10 bases had no gene match. The CDR3 contains 17 residues. Germline lookup yields CDR1 SGHAT and CDR2 FQNNGV. The CDR3 coding sequence is TGTGCCAGCAGCGTCCGGGCTAGCGGGAGGGCCAAAGAGACCCAGTACTTC. This gives the protein CASSVRASGRAKETQYF.

The genes are TRBV10-1 and TRBJ2-7; 8 bases fit TRBD1. Trimming took 10 bases from V and 2 from J; bases not matched to a gene: 10. The CDR3 covers 14 residues. Germline CDR1 is WNHNN and CDR2 is SYGVQD (reference sequence). CDR3 sequence (DNA): TGCGCCACCCCGACAGGGGTTATCGCCTACGAGCAGTACTTC. Its protein product is CATPTGVIAYEQYF.

The rearrangement uses TRBV2 and TRBJ1-1; D is unclear. CDR3 length equals 13 residues. Trimming took 2 bases from V and 13 from J, leaving 17 bases between them. Germline lookup yields CDR1 SNHLY and CDR2 FYNNEI. CDR3 nucleotide sequence: TGTGCCAGCAGTGAACGACTATCTGACCTCATTTTCTTT. This gives the protein CASSERLSDLIFF. Using reference TRBV2 and TRBJ1-1 for the parts outside the CDR3, the full variable domain is EPEVTQTPSHQVTQMGQEVILRCVPISNHLYFYWYRQILGQKVEFLVSFYNNEISEKSEIFDDQFSVERPDGSNFTLKIRSTKLEDSAMYFCASSERLSDLIFFGQGTRLTVV.

This clone was detected only a few times. This chain joins TRBV28 and TRBJ1-1; D possibly corresponds to TRBD1 (6 bases). The germline CDR1 and CDR2 sequences are MDHEN and SYDVKM. The CDR3 extends over 13 amino acids. V lost 3 bases, J lost 1 base, and 6 bases lay in between. CDR3 loop: CASSLDRNTEAFF. The CDR3 DNA follows: TGTGCCAGCAGTTTGGACAGGAACACTGAAGCTTTCTTT.

The chain has TRBV15 and TRBJ1-2; no clear D. Germline-derived CDR1 and CDR2 are LNHNV and YYDKDF (reference sequence). The length of the CDR3 is 16 residues. Deletions cut 5 bases from V and 5 bases from J, with 21 bases between. In DNA form, the CDR3 reads TGTGCCACCAGCCCACAACGGGTCGGGAGGGTTTATGGCTACACCTTC. Amino acids: CATSPQRVGRVYGYTF.